Sequencing of this TCR beta chain was carried out in a study of CD8+ T cells in alopecia areata. This clone was detected ten times or more. One end of the junction does not line up with germline, which may come from a read error. The CDR3 length is 15 residues. Per the germline V gene, CDR1 is SSHAT and CDR2 is FNYEAQ (reference sequence). Stated treatment: oral pan-JAK inhibitor, 5-10 mg twice daily. It was cDNA, reverse transcribed from extracted RNA, that served as the sequencing template. The assay was immunoSEQ multiplex PCR, and TCRdb's table has in-frame clones only and misses some. Among around 150,000 clones listed, 65% to 90% were seen once.

Sample: CD8+ T cells sorted from blood, taken at week 4, from a patient treated with tofacitinib. This TCR was sampled from a human donor with alopecia areata. The V gene is TRBV7-7, the J gene TRBJ2-7, with TRBD1 matching 10 bases. The CDR3 protein is CASSFGQGDSYEQYF. CDR3 sequence (DNA): TGTGCTAGCAGCTTCGGACAGGGGGACTCCTACGAGCAGTACTTC.